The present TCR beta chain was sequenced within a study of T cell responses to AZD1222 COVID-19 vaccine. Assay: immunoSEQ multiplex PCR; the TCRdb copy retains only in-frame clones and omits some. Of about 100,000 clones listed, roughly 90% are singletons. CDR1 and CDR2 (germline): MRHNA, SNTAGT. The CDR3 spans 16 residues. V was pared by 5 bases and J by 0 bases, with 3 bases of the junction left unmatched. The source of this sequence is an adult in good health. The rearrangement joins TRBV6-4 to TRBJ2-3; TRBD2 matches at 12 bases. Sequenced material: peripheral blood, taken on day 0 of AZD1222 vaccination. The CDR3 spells CASSRTSGVSTDTQYF. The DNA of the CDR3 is TGTGCCAGCAGTCGGACTAGCGGGGTTAGCACAGATACGCAGTATTTT.